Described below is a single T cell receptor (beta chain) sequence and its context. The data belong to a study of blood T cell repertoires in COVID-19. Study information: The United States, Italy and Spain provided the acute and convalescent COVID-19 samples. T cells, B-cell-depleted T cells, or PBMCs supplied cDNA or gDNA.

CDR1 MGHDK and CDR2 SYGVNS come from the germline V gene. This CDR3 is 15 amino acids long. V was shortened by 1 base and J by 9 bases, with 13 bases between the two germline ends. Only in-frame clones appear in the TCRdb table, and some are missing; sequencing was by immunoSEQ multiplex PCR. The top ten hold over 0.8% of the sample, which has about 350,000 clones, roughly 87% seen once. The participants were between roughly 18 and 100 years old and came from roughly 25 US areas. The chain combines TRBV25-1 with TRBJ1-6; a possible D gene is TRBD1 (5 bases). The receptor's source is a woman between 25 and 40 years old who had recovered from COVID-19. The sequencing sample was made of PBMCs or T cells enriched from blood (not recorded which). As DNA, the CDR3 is TGTGCCAGCAGTGAATTCCAGACAGAGTCTTCACCCCTCCACTTT. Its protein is CASSEFQTESSPLHF.